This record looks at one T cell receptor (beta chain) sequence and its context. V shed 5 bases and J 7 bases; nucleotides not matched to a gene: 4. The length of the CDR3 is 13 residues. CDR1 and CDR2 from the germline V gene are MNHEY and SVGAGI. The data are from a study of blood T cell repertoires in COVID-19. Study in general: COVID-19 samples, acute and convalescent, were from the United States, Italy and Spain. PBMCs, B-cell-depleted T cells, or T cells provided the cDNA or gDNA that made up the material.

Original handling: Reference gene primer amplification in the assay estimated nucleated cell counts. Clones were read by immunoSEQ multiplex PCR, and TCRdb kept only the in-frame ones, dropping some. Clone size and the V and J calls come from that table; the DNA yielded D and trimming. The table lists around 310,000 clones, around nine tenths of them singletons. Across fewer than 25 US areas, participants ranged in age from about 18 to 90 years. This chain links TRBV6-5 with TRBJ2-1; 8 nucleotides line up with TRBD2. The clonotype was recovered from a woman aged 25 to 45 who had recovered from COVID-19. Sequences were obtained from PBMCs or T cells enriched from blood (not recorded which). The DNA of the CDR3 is TGTGCCAGCAGTCTCGGGAGGGCGAATGAGCAGTTCTTC. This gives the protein CASSLGRANEQFF.